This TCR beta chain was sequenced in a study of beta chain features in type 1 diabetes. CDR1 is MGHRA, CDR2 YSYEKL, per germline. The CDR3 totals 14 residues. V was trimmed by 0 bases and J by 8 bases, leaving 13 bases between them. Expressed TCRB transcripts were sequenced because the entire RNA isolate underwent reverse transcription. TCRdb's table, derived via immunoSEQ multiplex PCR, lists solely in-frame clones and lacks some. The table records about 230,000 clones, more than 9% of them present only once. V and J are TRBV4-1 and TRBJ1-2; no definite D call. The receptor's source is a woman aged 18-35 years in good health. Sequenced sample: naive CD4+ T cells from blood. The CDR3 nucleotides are TGCGCCAGCAGCCAAGATCGGTCGGGAGGCGGCTACACCTTC. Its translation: CASSQDRSGGGYTF.